Described below is a single TCR beta chain sequence and its context. Produced via immunoSEQ multiplex PCR; TCRdb's table is partial and in-frame only. In the table there are 280,000 or so clones, 83% of which are singletons. The data derive from a study of blood T cell repertoires in COVID-19. The V gene's germline CDR1 is SGHTA and CDR2 FQGNSA. V lost 3 bases to trimming and J lost 4 bases, with 10 bases between them. The CDR3 runs 13 residues. J is TRBJ2-7 and V is TRBV7-2, with D maybe TRBD2 (6 bases). Sequencing was performed on peripheral blood. The TCR sequence derives from a woman aged 50 to 60 who had recovered from COVID-19. DNA of the CDR3: TGTGCCAGCAGCTTTGTTAGCGGATACGAGCAGTACTTC. Residues: CASSFVSGYEQYF.